These 26 T cell receptor beta chains were sequenced from one sample in a study of blood T cell repertoires in COVID-19. Produced via immunoSEQ multiplex PCR; TCRdb's table is partial and in-frame only. The sample carries a few hundred thousand clones, about 80% recorded once. Material: peripheral blood. Receptors originate from a man under 40 who had recovered from COVID-19.

This rearrangement joins TRBV11-2 to TRBJ2-7; D remains ambiguous. The germline CDR1 and CDR2 sequences are SGHAT and FQNNGV. CDR3 size: 12 residues. V was trimmed by 5 bases and J by 7 bases, leaving 12 bases between them. The CDR3 DNA reads TGTGCCAGCAGCCCTCTAGGAACGGAGCAGTACTTC. Its protein is CASSPLGTEQYF.

The chain carries TRBV5-1 and TRBJ2-7; D is possibly TRBD2 (6 bases). V gave up 2 bases and J gave up 7 bases, with 16 bases separating them. This CDR3 region has 14 residues. Per the germline V gene, CDR1 is SGHRS and CDR2 is YFSETQ. For the CDR3, the DNA is TGCGCCAGCAGCTTAGGAGGGGACCCGGGTGAGCAGTACTTC. As protein: CASSLGGDPGEQYF.

V gene TRBV19 combines with J gene TRBJ1-1; D is ambiguous. This CDR3 is built from 11 residues. Trimming took 3 bases from V and 6 from J, leaving 5 bases between them. Germline V gene data show CDR1 as LNHDA and CDR2 as SQIVND (reference sequence). Written as DNA, the CDR3 is TGTGCCAGTAGTATTGGGCCTGAAGCTTTCTTT. This codes for CASSIGPEAFF.

The J gene is TRBJ1-2, the V gene TRBV12-3 or TRBV12-4, with a tentative D call TRBD1 (6 bases). CDR3 size: 13 residues. Trimming removed 6 bases at V and 6 bases at J, with 14 bases between. For the CDR3, the DNA is TGTGCCAGCAGCATCAGGGGCCCGGATGGCTACACCTTC. This encodes CASSIRGPDGYTF.

This clone occurred a few times. V and J are TRBV9 and TRBJ2-3, with a tentative D call TRBD1 (6 bases). This CDR3 has 14 residues. Germline CDR1 reads SGDLS; CDR2 reads YYNGEE. V was pared by 3 bases and J by 8 bases, with 16 bases between. DNA for the CDR3: TGTGCCAGCAGCGGGAGGACAGACCAGATTACGCAGTATTTT. As protein: CASSGRTDQITQYF.

The chain employs TRBV4-1 and TRBJ2-1; 7 bases map to TRBD2. The CDR3 runs 15 residues. Losses at the gene ends were 4 bases for V and 3 bases for J; bases not matched to a gene: 6. The germline CDR1 and CDR2 sequences are MGHRA and YSYEKL. The CDR3 loop reads CASSPSRGVYNEQFF. The CDR3 DNA follows: TGCGCCAGCAGCCCTTCCCGGGGGGTCTACAATGAGCAGTTCTTC.

This chain connects TRBV10-3 to TRBJ2-7; 11 bases agree with TRBD2. This CDR3 has 17 amino acids. Germline V gene lookup returns CDR1 ENHRY and CDR2 SYGVKD. J gave up 0 bases and V 3 bases, and 7 bases lay outside the gene matches. CDR3: CAISDHIAGGISYEQYV. CDR3 DNA sequence: TGTGCCATCAGTGATCACATAGCGGGGGGGATCTCCTACGAGCAGTACGTC.

The rearrangement uses TRBV6-5 and TRBJ2-7; possibly TRBD1 for D (6 bases). CDR3 length equals 15 residues. From germline, CDR1 is MNHEY and CDR2 SVGAGI. V lost 5 bases and J 3 bases, leaving 17 bases between the germline ends. This chain's CDR3 is CASSPGTYASYEQYV. The CDR3 DNA reads TGTGCCAGCAGTCCCGGGACATACGCCAGCTACGAGCAGTACGTC.

The rearrangement uses TRBV19 and TRBJ2-4; maybe TRBD1 (6 bases). The length of the CDR3 is 13 residues. The germline V gene encodes CDR1 LNHDA and CDR2 SQIVND (reference sequence). Trimming took off 5 bases at V and 9 bases at J, with 14 bases between the two ends. This CDR3 is CASSPTGSGIQYF. CDR3 coding DNA: TGTGCCAGTAGTCCTACAGGGTCTGGCATTCAGTACTTC.

The chain couples TRBV12-2 to TRBJ1-5. TRBV12-2 is listed as a pseudogene. The CDR3 runs 12 residues. As DNA, the CDR3 is TGTGCAAGTCGCTCCCCGGGGTTCAATTCGCATTTT. It codes for CASRSPGFNSHF.

V and J are TRBV5-1 and TRBJ1-4; no firm D call. The CDR3 extends over 15 amino acids. CDR1 is SGHRS and CDR2 is YFSETQ in the germline V gene. Trimming removed 4 bases from V and 0 bases from J, with 10 bases in between. CDR3 in amino acids: CASSRHRATNEKLFF. The CDR3 coding sequence is TGCGCCAGCAGCCGTCATCGGGCAACTAATGAAAAACTGTTTTTT. Combining the CDR3 with reference TRBV5-1 and TRBJ1-4 gives the whole variable domain KAGVTQTPRYLIKTRGQQVTLSCSPISGHRSVSWYQQTPGQGLQFLFEYFSETQRNKGNFPGRFSGRQFSNSRSEMNVSTLELGDSALYLCASSRHRATNEKLFFGSGTQLSVL.

The gene calls are TRBV5-1 and TRBJ2-7, with a tentative D call TRBD1 (6 bases). The V end lost 0 bases, the J end lost 2 bases, and 12 bases lay between the germline ends. Germline V gene data show CDR1 as SGHRS and CDR2 as YFSETQ. This CDR3 region has 15 residues. The CDR3: CASSLEVGGPYEQYF. In DNA form, the CDR3 reads TGCGCCAGCAGCTTGGAAGTAGGGGGTCCCTACGAGCAGTACTTC.

V gene TRBV5-8 combines with J gene TRBJ2-1, with TRBD1 as a possible D gene (5 bases). Trimming took 3 bases from V and 3 from J, leaving 19 bases between them. Per germline, CDR1 SGHTS and CDR2 YDEGEE. This CDR3 is built from 17 residues. CDR3 nucleotide sequence: TGTGCCAGCAGCTCCTACTCAATTAGTAGGGGCTACAATGAGCAGTTCTTC. Its protein product is CASSSYSISRGYNEQFF.

This CDR3 is CASHPTGFDYGYTF. CDR3 DNA: TGTGCCAGCCACCCTACAGGGTTCGACTATGGCTACACCTTC. The chain recombines TRBV27 with TRBJ1-2; D might be TRBD1 (6 bases). Deletions cut 8 bases from V and 3 bases from J, with 16 bases between. Looked up from germline, CDR1 is MNHEY and CDR2 is SMNVEV (reference sequence). The CDR3 is made up of 14 amino acids.

The rearrangement uses TRBV6-1 and TRBJ2-6, with 8 bases lining up with TRBD1. V lost 3 bases, J lost 2 bases, and 3 bases stayed unmatched. Germline assignment: CDR1 MNHNS and CDR2 SASEGT. This CDR3 region has 16 residues. This CDR3 reads CASSEAGGAGANVLTF. CDR3 in DNA: TGTGCCAGCAGTGAGGCAGGGGGCGCTGGGGCCAACGTCCTGACTTTC.

The rearrangement joins TRBV27 to TRBJ2-1, with TRBD2 identical over 10 bases. The trim removed 1 base at V and 7 bases at J, leaving 13 bases unmatched. Germline assignment: CDR1 MNHEY and CDR2 SMNVEV (reference sequence). This CDR3 is 18 amino acids long. CDR3 DNA sequence: TGTGCCAGCAGTTTATTCCCCAGGAGCGGGGGGGTGTTAAATGAGCAGTTCTTC. Translated, it gives CASSLFPRSGGVLNEQFF.

The chain joins TRBV7-2 to TRBJ1-2; 7 bases match TRBD1. The V gene's germline CDR1 is SGHTA and CDR2 FQGNSA. This CDR3 comprises 17 residues. J lost 5 bases, V lost 1 base, and 13 bases had no gene match. The CDR3 reads CASSLGAGGRGGYGYTF. The CDR3 DNA follows: TGTGCCAGCAGCTTAGGAGCAGGGGGACGCGGGGGGTATGGCTACACCTTC.

The gene calls are TRBV7-9 and TRBJ2-5; 8 nucleotides agree with TRBD2. The CDR3 runs to 15 residues. V was clipped by 5 bases and J by 0 bases; unmatched bases: 5. CDR1 is SEHNR and CDR2 is FQNEAQ in the germline V gene (reference sequence). The CDR3 reads CASSPSGSDQETQYF. DNA for the CDR3: TGTGCCAGCAGCCCTAGCGGGTCCGACCAAGAGACCCAGTACTTC.

This sequence joins TRBV6-6 and TRBJ2-3; 7 bases match TRBD2. Germline V gene data show CDR1 as MNHNY and CDR2 as SVGAGI (reference sequence). Trimming removed 6 bases from V and 2 bases from J; junction bases left unmatched: 11. The CDR3 extends over 16 amino acids. CDR3 bases: TGTGCCAGCAGCGGTGGGGGGAGCGGGGCCACAGATACGCAGTATTTT. Its protein is CASSGGGSGATDTQYF.

The chain employs TRBV6-1 and TRBJ2-2, with 8 bases that match TRBD1. The trim removed 2 bases at V and 4 bases at J, leaving 9 bases unmatched. Germline V gene sequence: CDR1 MNHNS, CDR2 SASEGT. The CDR3 loop spans 17 amino acids. CDR3: CASSEQGGRGRTGELFF. As DNA, the CDR3 is TGTGCCAGCAGTGAACAAGGGGGCAGGGGGCGCACCGGGGAGCTGTTTTTT.

The J gene is TRBJ2-7, the V gene TRBV11-2, with D maybe TRBD1 (6 bases). The CDR3 sequence is 15 residues long. Germline V gene data show CDR1 as SGHAT and CDR2 as FQNNGV. Trimming removed 0 bases at V and 5 bases at J, with 14 bases between. The CDR3 nucleotides read TGTGCCAGCAGCTTAGAACAATTAGGGGGTGACGAGCAGTACGTC. This codes for CASSLEQLGGDEQYV.

DNA for the CDR3: TGTGCCAGCAGCTTTTTCAGAAACACTGAAGCTTTCTTT. It encodes CASSFFRNTEAFF. The rearrangement uses TRBV11-2 and TRBJ1-1; no clear D gene. CDR1 is SGHAT, CDR2 FQNNGV, per germline. V lost 3 bases to trimming and J lost 2 bases, with 7 bases between them. The CDR3 loop spans 13 amino acids.

The rearrangement links TRBV25-1 to TRBJ1-1; possibly TRBD1 for D (5 bases). Per the germline V gene, CDR1 is MGHDK and CDR2 is SYGVNS. Trimming removed 6 bases from V and 6 bases from J, with 14 bases in between. This CDR3 spans 13 amino acids. The CDR3, as DNA: TGTGCCAGCAGCAAGGGGTGGGGTTCTGAAGCTTTCTTT. It is translated as CASSKGWGSEAFF.

CDR3 loop: CSVEDPGYEQYV. CDR3 coding DNA: TGCAGCGTTGAAGATCCGGGATACGAGCAGTACGTC. The chain employs TRBV29-1 and TRBJ2-7; possible D gene TRBD2, 5 bases. CDR3 size: 12 residues. Germline V gene sequence: CDR1 SQVTM, CDR2 ANQGSEA. Between the trimmed V and J ends, which lost 0 bases and 4 bases, there was a span of 7 bases.

This chain joins TRBV18 and TRBJ1-1; the D gene is possibly TRBD1 (5 bases). The CDR3 extends over 14 amino acids. V was cut by 2 bases and J by 3 bases, with 10 bases left in between. Germline CDR1 is KGHSH and CDR2 is LQKENI. The CDR3 DNA is TGTGCCAGCTCACCATCAGGGATGGACACTGAAGCTTTCTTT. It specifies CASSPSGMDTEAFF.

The J gene is TRBJ2-1, the V gene TRBV6-4; weak D call: TRBD1 (6 bases). From germline, CDR1 is MRHNA and CDR2 SNTAGT. The CDR3 consists of 15 residues. V was pared by 0 bases and J by 3 bases, with 9 bases between. CDR3 DNA: TGTGCCAGCAGTGACTCGACAGGAAACTACAATGAGCAGTTCTTC. The encoded protein is CASSDSTGNYNEQFF.